The clone carrying this T cell receptor beta chain was observed a few times. The data originate from a study of CD8+CD57+ T cells in acquired aplastic anemia. Template material for TCR beta VDJ and CDR3 profiling consisted of genomic DNA. A single record per CDR3 protein comes from TCRdb applying MiXCR to the reads. This table has about 220,000 distinct CDR3 sequences, 34% appearing once. This sequence originates from a human donor in good health, serving as a control. Sample: sorted CD4+, CD8+, or CD8+CD57+ T cells (not recorded which) from PBMCs.

The CDR3 region has the DNA TGTGCCAGCAGCCGTGGACTAGCGGACTTCGAGACCCAGTACTTC. This codes for CASSRGLADFETQYF. The V call is TRBV3-1, the J call TRBJ2-5; TRBD2 agrees at 10 bases. CDR1 is LGHDT, CDR2 YNNKEL, per germline (reference sequence). Germline trimming cut 4 bases from V and 5 bases from J; bases unmatched to any gene: 7. The CDR3 extends over 15 amino acids.